One sample yielded the 24 T cell receptor beta chains listed below, sequenced in a study of blood T cell repertoires in COVID-19. Profiled with immunoSEQ multiplex PCR; TCRdb holds only in-frame clones, not every one. Among about 210,000 clones listed, about four fifths were seen once. The sample comprised peripheral blood. The receptor set was obtained from a middle-aged woman with active or convalescent COVID-19.

This sequence joins TRBV15 and TRBJ1-4; TRBD1 agrees at 9 bases. The CDR3 is 17 residues long. Germline CDR1 LNHNV, CDR2 YYDKDF (reference sequence). The junction had 11 bases not matched to a gene; V was cut back by 1 base and J by 8 bases. CDR3 DNA: TGTGCCACCAGCAGAGGGGGGACAGGGCAATATGTCGAAAAACTGTTTTTT. It yields the protein CATSRGGTGQYVEKLFF.

As for this clone: Other DNA sequences in the sample encode the same CDR3. The chain links TRBV4-3 to TRBJ2-3; D not resolved. The CDR3 runs to 13 residues. The V end was cut by 0 bases, the J end by 8 bases, with 9 bases between. Per the germline V gene, CDR1 is LGHNA and CDR2 is YSLEER. CDR3 sequence (DNA): TGCGCCAGCAGCCAAGAAGAATTAGCTACGCAGTATTTT. This sequence encodes CASSQEELATQYF.

Here the CDR3 DNA reads TGTGCCACCAGCAGAGTCCGGGAGAACGGGGAGCTGTTTTTT. It specifies CATSRVRENGELFF. The chain employs TRBV15 and TRBJ2-2, with D maybe TRBD2 (6 bases). Germline V CDR1 and CDR2: LNHNV, YYDKDF (reference sequence). CDR3 length equals 14 residues. The V and J ends lost 1 base and 7 bases respectively, with 10 bases between them.

The genes are TRBV27 and TRBJ2-7; a possible D gene is TRBD1 (6 bases). V lost 8 bases and J 0 bases, leaving 14 bases between the germline ends. Looked up from germline, CDR1 is MNHEY and CDR2 is SMNVEV (reference sequence). The CDR3 has 14 residues. The CDR3 sequence: CASSPDRSSYEQYF. The CDR3, as DNA: TGTGCCAGCTCTCCCGACAGGAGCTCCTACGAGCAGTACTTC.

The chain employs TRBV11-2 and TRBJ1-4; TRBD1 aligns across 9 bases. Losses at the gene ends were 2 bases for V and 9 bases for J; bases not matched to a gene: 4. The CDR3 covers 14 residues. Germline V gives CDR1 SGHAT, CDR2 FQNNGV. The CDR3 here is CASSLTGQGQKLFF. The CDR3 DNA follows: TGTGCCAGCAGCTTAACGGGACAGGGCCAAAAACTGTTTTTT.

J is TRBJ2-7 and V is TRBV12-3 or TRBV12-4; D remains unclear. Trimming left V 1 base short and J 8 bases short, with 9 bases between. The CDR3 contains 12 residues. The CDR3 here is CASSLERYKQYF. Written as DNA, the CDR3 is TGTGCCAGCAGTTTAGAGAGGTACAAGCAGTACTTC.

This clone has a count of ten or more. V and J are TRBV3-1 (or the pseudogene TRBV3-2) and TRBJ2-3; 7 bases fit TRBD1. The CDR3 consists of 16 residues. Germline V CDR1 and CDR2: LGHDT, YNNKEL (reference sequence). V gave up 1 base and J gave up 2 bases; unmatched junction bases: 6. CDR3 in DNA: TGTGCCAGCAGCCAAGTAAGAGGGGGCGCCACAGATACGCAGTATTTT. It is translated as CASSQVRGGATDTQYF.

The gene calls are TRBV2 and TRBJ2-2; tentative D call: TRBD1 (6 bases). This CDR3 has 14 residues. The V gene's germline CDR1 is SNHLY and CDR2 FYNNEI. The V and J ends lost 7 bases and 4 bases respectively, with 13 bases between them. CDR3 in amino acids: CASTITGFTGELFF. The CDR3 DNA is TGTGCCAGCACAATCACAGGGTTCACCGGGGAGCTGTTTTTT.

Only a few counts were recorded for this clone. The chain uses TRBV5-1 and TRBJ2-2; tentative D call: TRBD2 (7 bases). This CDR3 contains 15 residues. Germline V gene lookup returns CDR1 SGHRS and CDR2 YFSETQ. Trimming took off 2 bases at V and 7 bases at J, with 15 bases between the two ends. The CDR3 protein is CASSFGGPWSGELFF. The CDR3 DNA reads as TGCGCCAGCAGCTTCGGGGGGCCCTGGAGCGGGGAGCTGTTTTTT.

The gene calls are TRBV5-1 and TRBJ1-1; 9 nucleotides agree with TRBD1. This CDR3 comprises 13 residues. J was trimmed by 5 bases and V by 2 bases; bases with no gene match: 1. Germline V gene data show CDR1 as SGHRS and CDR2 as YFSETQ. CDR3: CASSFDRGTEAFF. In nucleotides, the CDR3 is TGCGCCAGCAGCTTTGACAGGGGGACTGAAGCTTTCTTT.

V and J are TRBV7-2 and TRBJ2-1; 7 bases align to TRBD2. The V gene's germline CDR1 is SGHTA and CDR2 FQGNSA. After removal of 4 bases from V and 10 bases from J, the junction contained 13 bases not matched to a gene. The CDR3 runs 15 residues. The CDR3 region has the DNA TGTGCCAGCAGCTCCTGGAAAGCGGGGAGTTCGGAGCAGTTCTTC. It is translated as CASSSWKAGSSEQFF.

This rearrangement joins TRBV7-9 to TRBJ1-5, with unresolved D. Trimming stripped 5 bases from V and 0 bases from J, with 8 bases between. CDR1 is SEHNR, CDR2 FQNEAQ, per germline (reference sequence). The CDR3 runs to 14 residues. Here the CDR3 reads CASSLGNSNQPQHF. The CDR3, as DNA: TGTGCCAGCAGCCTGGGCAATAGCAATCAGCCCCAGCATTTT.

This clone was counted at least ten times. The chain joins TRBV5-1 to TRBJ1-1, with D tentatively TRBD1 (5 bases). The CDR3 has 15 residues. Germline V lookup: CDR1 SGHRS, CDR2 YFSETQ. Trimming pared 1 base from V and 1 base from J, leaving 11 bases between. In nucleotides, the CDR3 is TGCGCCAGCAGCTTGAGGCAGGGTACGAACACTGAAGCTTTCTTT. This translates into CASSLRQGTNTEAFF.

The V and J genes are TRBV19 and TRBJ1-5, with 10 bases fitting TRBD1. The V gene end was trimmed by 3 bases and the J gene end by 9 bases; junction bases not matched to a gene: 8. The CDR3 extends over 15 amino acids. Germline V lookup: CDR1 LNHDA, CDR2 SQIVND (reference sequence). CDR3 nucleotides: TGTGCCAGTAGTATTGGGGGGGACAGGGGATCGCCCCAGCATTTT. It codes for CASSIGGDRGSPQHF.

The chain combines TRBV19 with TRBJ1-1, with D perhaps matching TRBD1 (6 bases). The V end lost 7 bases, the J end lost 1 base, and 25 bases lay between the germline ends. This CDR3 has 18 residues. The germline gives CDR1 LNHDA, CDR2 SQIVND (reference sequence). CDR3 in amino acids: CASTTFPPTQGRNTEAFF. DNA of the CDR3: TGTGCCAGTACCACTTTCCCCCCCACACAGGGAAGGAACACTGAAGCTTTCTTT.

The V gene is TRBV28, the J gene TRBJ1-3; TRBD1 agrees at 7 bases. Germline trimming cut 3 bases from V and 1 base from J; bases unmatched to any gene: 3. Germline CDR1 is MDHEN and CDR2 is SYDVKM. The CDR3 loop spans 15 amino acids. The DNA of the CDR3 is TGTGCCAGCAGTTTCTACAGGGGATCTGGAAACACCATATATTTT. Translation gives CASSFYRGSGNTIYF. The full variable domain, rest sourced from reference TRBV28 and TRBJ1-3, is DVKVTQSSRYLVKRTGEKVFLECVQDMDHENMFWYRQDPGLGLRLIYFSYDVKMKEKGDIPEGYSVSREKKERFSLILESASTNQTSMYLCASSFYRGSGNTIYFGEGSWLTVV.

V gene TRBV27 combines with J gene TRBJ2-2, with D possibly matching TRBD2 (6 bases). CDR1 and CDR2 from the germline V gene are MNHEY and SMNVEV (reference sequence). V was pared by 2 bases and J by 5 bases, with 12 bases between. This CDR3 is built from 15 residues. The CDR3 DNA sequence: TGTGCCAGCAGTTTAAGGCGGGGCGGAACCGGGGAGCTGTTTTTT. Encoded protein: CASSLRRGGTGELFF.

The V and J genes are TRBV30 and TRBJ1-1; D remains unclear. Trimming stripped 4 bases from V and 1 base from J, with 10 bases between. In germline, CDR1 is GTSNPN, CDR2 SVGIG (reference sequence). This CDR3 spans 13 amino acids. The DNA of the CDR3 is TGTGCCTGGACTATAGAGTGGAACACTGAAGCTTTCTTT. Its protein is CAWTIEWNTEAFF. Full variable domain (rest looked up from reference TRBV30 and TRBJ1-1): SQTIHQWPATLVQPVGSPLSLECTVEGTSNPNLYWYRQAAGRGLQLLFYSVGIGQISSEVPQNLSASRPQDRQFILSSKKLLLSDSGFYLCAWTIEWNTEAFFGQGTRLTVV.

In its sample, this clone was seen a few times. This sequence joins TRBV6-2 or TRBV6-3 and TRBJ1-2; TRBD1 aligns across 8 bases. Germline values: CDR1 MNHEY, CDR2 SVGEGT. The J segment lost 4 bases and the V segment lost 1 base, leaving 2 bases of the junction unmatched. The CDR3 sequence is 14 residues long. CDR3 nucleotides: TGTGCCAGCAGTTACTTCGGACAGGGCTATGGCTACACCTTC. This sequence encodes CASSYFGQGYGYTF.

This clone was detected a few times. The chain links TRBV5-1 to TRBJ1-2, with D possibly TRBD1 on 6 matching bases. The CDR3 contains 13 residues. CDR1 and CDR2 from the germline V gene are SGHRS and YFSETQ. V was trimmed by 4 bases and J by 1 base, leaving 8 bases between them. In nucleotides, the CDR3 is TGCGCCAGCAGCCTACAGGGTAACTATGGCTACACCTTC. Protein sequence: CASSLQGNYGYTF.

V is TRBV30 and J is TRBJ2-1, with TRBD2 matching over 7 bases. CDR1 is GTSNPN and CDR2 is SVGIG in the germline V gene (reference sequence). Unmatched junction bases numbered 0, after V lost 2 bases and J lost 5 bases. There are 12 residues in the CDR3. CDR3 loop: CAWSSGNNEQFF. DNA for the CDR3: TGTGCCTGGAGTAGCGGGAACAATGAGCAGTTCTTC.

This clone was counted a few times. DNA for the CDR3: TGTGCCAGCAGCCAAGATCCCTGGGGAGGGGACTATGGCTACACCTTC. Residues: CASSQDPWGGDYGYTF. The chain uses TRBV14 and TRBJ1-2; a weak D match, TRBD1 (5 bases). V was shortened by 0 bases and J by 3 bases, with 14 bases between the two germline ends. Per the germline V gene, CDR1 is SGHDN and CDR2 is FVKESK. The CDR3 has 16 residues.

This sequence joins TRBV5-1 and TRBJ1-6; 7 positions agree with TRBD1. This CDR3 region has 15 residues. Germline V gene data show CDR1 as SGHRS and CDR2 as YFSETQ. The J segment lost 13 bases and the V segment lost 4 bases, leaving 14 bases of the junction unmatched. The CDR3 reads CASSPPTGQARPLHF. The CDR3 nucleotides read TGCGCCAGCAGCCCACCGACCGGACAGGCTAGGCCCCTCCACTTT.

The sample holds a few counts of this clone. V is TRBV10-3 and J is TRBJ2-7, with 8 bases identical to TRBD1. The CDR3 has 16 amino acids. Germline CDR1 reads ENHRY; CDR2 reads SYGVKD. V gave up 6 bases and J gave up 4 bases; unmatched junction bases: 14. The CDR3 reads CAIRGGERQGTYEQYF. CDR3 coding DNA: TGTGCCATCAGGGGCGGGGAACGACAGGGGACATACGAGCAGTACTTC.